This T cell receptor (beta chain) came from a study of beta chain features in type 1 diabetes. The germline V and J ends were trimmed by 7 bases and 6 bases, with 18 bases remaining between them. The CDR3 contains 14 residues. Germline loops: CDR1 SQVTM, CDR2 ANQGSEA. The isolated RNA, all of it, was reverse transcribed, so expressed TCRB transcripts were what got sequenced. The assay was immunoSEQ multiplex PCR, and TCRdb's table has in-frame clones only and misses some. The sample consists of about 230,000 clones, over 8.5% of them appearing once. The material sequenced was naive CD4+ T cells from blood. The TCR comes from a woman aged 18-30 years in good health. This chain links TRBV29-1 with TRBJ2-2, with D perhaps matching TRBD1 (6 bases). CDR3 sequence reads: CSASTGIPPGELFF. Written as DNA, the CDR3 is TGCAGCGCCTCGACAGGAATACCTCCCGGGGAGCTGTTTTTT.